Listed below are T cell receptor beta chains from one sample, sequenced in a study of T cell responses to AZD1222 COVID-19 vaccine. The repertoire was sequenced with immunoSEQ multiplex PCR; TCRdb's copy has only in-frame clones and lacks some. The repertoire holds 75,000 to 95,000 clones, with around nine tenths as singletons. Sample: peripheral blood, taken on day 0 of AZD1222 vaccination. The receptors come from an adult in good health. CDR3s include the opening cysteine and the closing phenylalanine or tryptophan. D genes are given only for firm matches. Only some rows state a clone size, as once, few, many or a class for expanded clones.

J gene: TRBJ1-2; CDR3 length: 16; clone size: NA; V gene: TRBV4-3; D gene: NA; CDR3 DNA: TGCGCCAGCAGCCAAGCCTGGGGGACGGCTAACTATGGCTACACCTTC; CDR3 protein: CASSQAWGTANYGYTF
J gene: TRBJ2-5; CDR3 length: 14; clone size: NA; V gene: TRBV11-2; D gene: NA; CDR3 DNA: TGTGCCAGCAGCTTAGGGGGCGGTGGGGAGACCCAGTACTTC; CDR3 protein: CASSLGGGGETQYF
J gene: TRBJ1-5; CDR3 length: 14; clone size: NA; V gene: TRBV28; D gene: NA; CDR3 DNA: TGTGCCAGCAGCCGGGCGGGAGGAGGGCAGCCCCAGCATTTT; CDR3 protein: CASSRAGGGQPQHF
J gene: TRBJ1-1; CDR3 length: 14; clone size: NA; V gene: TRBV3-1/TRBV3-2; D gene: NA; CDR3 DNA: TGTGCCAGCAGGCTCGGGGGTGCTGGGGGTGAAGCTTTCTTT; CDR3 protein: CASRLGGAGGEAFF
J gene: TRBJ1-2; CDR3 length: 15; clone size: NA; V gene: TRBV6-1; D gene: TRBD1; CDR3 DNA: TGTGCCAGCAGTCCCGGGACAGGACGGGGGTATGGCTACACCTTC; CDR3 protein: CASSPGTGRGYGYTF
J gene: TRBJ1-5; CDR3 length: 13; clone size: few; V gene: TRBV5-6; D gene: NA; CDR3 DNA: TGTGCCAGCAGTAAGGGGGGGTTCCAGCCCCAGCATTTT; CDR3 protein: CASSKGGFQPQHF
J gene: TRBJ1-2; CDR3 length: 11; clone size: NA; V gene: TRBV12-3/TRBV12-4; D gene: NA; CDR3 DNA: TGTGCCAGCAGTTTAGGCTATGGCTACACCTTC; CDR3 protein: CASSLGYGYTF
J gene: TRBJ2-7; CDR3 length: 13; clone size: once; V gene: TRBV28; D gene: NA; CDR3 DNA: TGTGCCAGCAGTTTGGACACATACTACGAGCAGTACTTC; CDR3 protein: CASSLDTYYEQYF
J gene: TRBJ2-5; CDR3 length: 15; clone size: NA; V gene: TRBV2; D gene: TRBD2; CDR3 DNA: TGTGCCAGCAGGCCACTAGCGGGCCCCGTGGAGACCCAGTACTTC; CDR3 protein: CASRPLAGPVETQYF
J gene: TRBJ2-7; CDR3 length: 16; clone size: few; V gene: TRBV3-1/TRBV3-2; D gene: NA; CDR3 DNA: TGTGCCAGCAGCACTAACGGCCTCGCTACCTCCTACGAGCAGTACTTC; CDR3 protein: CASSTNGLATSYEQYF
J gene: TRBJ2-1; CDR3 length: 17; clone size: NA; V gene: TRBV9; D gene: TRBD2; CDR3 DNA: TGTGCCAGCAGCGTAGGAACTAGCGGGAGCCCCTGGAATGAGCAGTTCTTC; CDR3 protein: CASSVGTSGSPWNEQFF
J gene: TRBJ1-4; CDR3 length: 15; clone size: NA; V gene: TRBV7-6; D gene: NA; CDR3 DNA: TGTGCCAGCAGCTTATCGGGTAGTACTAATGAAAAACTGTTTTTT; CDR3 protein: CASSLSGSTNEKLFF
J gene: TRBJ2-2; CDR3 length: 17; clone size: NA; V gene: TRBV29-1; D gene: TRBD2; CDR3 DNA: TGCAGCGTTGAAGATATGAGCGGGGCCCGTAGTACCGGGGAGCTGTTTTTT; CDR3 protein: CSVEDMSGARSTGELFF
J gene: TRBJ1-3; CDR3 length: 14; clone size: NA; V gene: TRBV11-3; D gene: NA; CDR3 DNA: TGTGCCAGCAGCTTAGGACCTTCCTCAGGGACCATATATTTT; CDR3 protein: CASSLGPSSGTIYF
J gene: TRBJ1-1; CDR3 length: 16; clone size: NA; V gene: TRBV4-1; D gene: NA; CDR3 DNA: TGCGCCAGCAGCCAAGGTGTCGGGCTGCTCGGTACTGAAGCTTTCTTT; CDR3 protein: CASSQGVGLLGTEAFF
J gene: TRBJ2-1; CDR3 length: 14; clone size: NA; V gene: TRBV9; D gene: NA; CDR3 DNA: TGTGCCAGCAGCGTAGCTGGTCAATACAATGAGCAGTTCTTC; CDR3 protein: CASSVAGQYNEQFF
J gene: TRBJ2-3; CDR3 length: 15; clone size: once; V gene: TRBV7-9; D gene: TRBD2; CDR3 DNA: TGTGCCAGCAGCTCCGGACTAGCGGGGTCCGATACGCAGTATTTT; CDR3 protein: CASSSGLAGSDTQYF
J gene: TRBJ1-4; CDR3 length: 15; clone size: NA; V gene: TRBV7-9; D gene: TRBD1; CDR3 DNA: TGTGCCAGCAGCCCACAGGGGGCTGGAAATGAAAAACTGTTTTTT; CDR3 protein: CASSPQGAGNEKLFF
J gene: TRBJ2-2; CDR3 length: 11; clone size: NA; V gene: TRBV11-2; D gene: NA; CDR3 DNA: TGTGCCAGCAATATGGCCGGGGAGCTGTTTTTT; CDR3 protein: CASNMAGELFF
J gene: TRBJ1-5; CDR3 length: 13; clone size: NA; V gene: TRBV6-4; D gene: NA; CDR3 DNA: TGTGCCAGCAGTGAGGGGTTTAGTCAGCCCCAGCATTTT; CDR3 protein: CASSEGFSQPQHF
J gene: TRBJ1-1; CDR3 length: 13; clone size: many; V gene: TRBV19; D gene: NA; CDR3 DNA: TGTGCCAGTAGTAATCGAGAGGGCACTGAAGCTTTCTTT; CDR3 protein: CASSNREGTEAFF
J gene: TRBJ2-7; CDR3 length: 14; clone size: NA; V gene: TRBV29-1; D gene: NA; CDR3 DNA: TGCAGCGTTGAAGATACGACAGGATCCTACGAGCAGTACTTC; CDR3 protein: CSVEDTTGSYEQYF
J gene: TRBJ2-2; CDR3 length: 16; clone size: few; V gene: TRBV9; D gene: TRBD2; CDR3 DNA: TGTGCCAGCAGCGTCGATCGGACTAGCGGAGTCGGGGAGCTGTTTTTT; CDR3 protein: CASSVDRTSGVGELFF
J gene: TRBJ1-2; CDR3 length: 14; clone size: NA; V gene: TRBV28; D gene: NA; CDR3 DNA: TGTGCCAGCAGTTTAGGGGCCTCTAACTATGGCTACACCTTC; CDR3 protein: CASSLGASNYGYTF